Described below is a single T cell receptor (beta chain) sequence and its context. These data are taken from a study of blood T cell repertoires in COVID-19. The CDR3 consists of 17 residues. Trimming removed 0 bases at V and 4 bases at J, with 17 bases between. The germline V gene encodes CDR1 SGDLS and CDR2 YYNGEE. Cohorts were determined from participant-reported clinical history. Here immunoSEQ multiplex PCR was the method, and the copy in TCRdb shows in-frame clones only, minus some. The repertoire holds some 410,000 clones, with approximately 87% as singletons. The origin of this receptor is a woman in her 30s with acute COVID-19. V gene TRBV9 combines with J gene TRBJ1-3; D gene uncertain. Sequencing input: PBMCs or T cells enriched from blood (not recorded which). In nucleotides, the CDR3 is TGTGCCAGCAGCGTAGCTTTGGAGGGAATGGGCGGAAACACCATATATTTT. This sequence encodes CASSVALEGMGGNTIYF.